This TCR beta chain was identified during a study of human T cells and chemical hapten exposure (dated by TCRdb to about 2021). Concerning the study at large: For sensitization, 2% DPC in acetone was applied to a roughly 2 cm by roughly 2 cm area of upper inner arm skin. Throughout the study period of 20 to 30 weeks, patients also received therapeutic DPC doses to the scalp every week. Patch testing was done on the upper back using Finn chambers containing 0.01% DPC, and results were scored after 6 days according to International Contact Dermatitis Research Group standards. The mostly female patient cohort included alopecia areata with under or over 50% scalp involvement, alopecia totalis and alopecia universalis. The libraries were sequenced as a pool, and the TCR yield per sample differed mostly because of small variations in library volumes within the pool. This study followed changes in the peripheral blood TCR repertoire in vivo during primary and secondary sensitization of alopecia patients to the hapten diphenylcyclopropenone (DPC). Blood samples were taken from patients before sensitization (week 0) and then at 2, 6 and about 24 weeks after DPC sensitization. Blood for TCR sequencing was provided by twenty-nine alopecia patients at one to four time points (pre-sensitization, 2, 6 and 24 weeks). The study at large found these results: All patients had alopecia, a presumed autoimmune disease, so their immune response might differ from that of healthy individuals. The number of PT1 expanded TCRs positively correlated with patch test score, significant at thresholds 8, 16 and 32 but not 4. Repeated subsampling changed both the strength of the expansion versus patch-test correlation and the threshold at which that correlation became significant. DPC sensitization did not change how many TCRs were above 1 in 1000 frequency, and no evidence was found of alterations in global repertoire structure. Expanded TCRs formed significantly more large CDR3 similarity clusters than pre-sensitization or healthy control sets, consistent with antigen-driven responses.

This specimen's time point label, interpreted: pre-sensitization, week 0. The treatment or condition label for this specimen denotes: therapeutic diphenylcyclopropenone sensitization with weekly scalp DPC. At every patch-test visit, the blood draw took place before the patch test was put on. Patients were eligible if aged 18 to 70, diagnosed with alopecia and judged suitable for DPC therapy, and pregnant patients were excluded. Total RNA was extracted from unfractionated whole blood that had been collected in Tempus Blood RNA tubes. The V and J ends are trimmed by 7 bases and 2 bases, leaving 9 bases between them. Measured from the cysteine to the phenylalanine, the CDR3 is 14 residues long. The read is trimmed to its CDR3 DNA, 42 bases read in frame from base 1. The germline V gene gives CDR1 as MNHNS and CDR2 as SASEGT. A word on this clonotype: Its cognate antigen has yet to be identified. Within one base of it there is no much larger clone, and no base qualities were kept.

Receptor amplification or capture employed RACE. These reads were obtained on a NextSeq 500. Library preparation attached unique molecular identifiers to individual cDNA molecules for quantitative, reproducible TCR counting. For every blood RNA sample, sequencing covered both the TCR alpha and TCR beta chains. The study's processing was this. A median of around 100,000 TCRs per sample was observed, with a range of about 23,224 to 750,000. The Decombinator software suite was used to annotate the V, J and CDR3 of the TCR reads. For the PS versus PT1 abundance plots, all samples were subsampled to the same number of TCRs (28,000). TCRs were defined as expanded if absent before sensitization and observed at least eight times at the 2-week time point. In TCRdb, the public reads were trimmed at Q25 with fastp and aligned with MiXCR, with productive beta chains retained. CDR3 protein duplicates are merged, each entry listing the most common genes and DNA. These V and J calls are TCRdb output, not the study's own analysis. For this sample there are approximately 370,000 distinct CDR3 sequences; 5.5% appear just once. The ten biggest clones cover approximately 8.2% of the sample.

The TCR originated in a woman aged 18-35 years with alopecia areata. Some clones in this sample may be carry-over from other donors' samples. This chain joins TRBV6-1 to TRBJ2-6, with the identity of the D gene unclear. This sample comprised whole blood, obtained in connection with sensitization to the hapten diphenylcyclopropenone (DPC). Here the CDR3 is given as CASNEVTGANVLTF. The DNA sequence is TGTGCCAGCAACGAGGTTACTGGGGCCAACGTCCTGACTTTC.